This T cell receptor beta chain emerged from a study of T cell responses to AZD1222 COVID-19 vaccine. Study-wide results and caveats: Within unmutated variant regions lay the reported targets of nearly half of spike-specific TCRs. Spike was spanned by vaccine-associated CD4 TCRs, which were dominant at 160-218 and 743-854.

On this clone itself: What it binds is unknown.

V lost 1 base to trimming and J lost 5 bases, with 14 bases between them. There are 16 residues in the CDR3. Germline V gene data show CDR1 as LNHNV and CDR2 as YYDKDF (reference sequence). TCRdb keeps only in-frame clones here, not all; method: immunoSEQ multiplex PCR. The sample has about 75,000 clones, about nine tenths seen once. The receptor comes from an adult who received the MenACWY meningococcal vaccine as a control. The genes are TRBV15 and TRBJ1-4, with D possibly matching TRBD1 (6 bases). Sequences were derived from peripheral blood, sampled 28 days after the second dose of the MenACWY control vaccine. The chain's CDR3 is CATSRGPRGQNEKLFF. CDR3 nucleotides: TGTGCCACCAGCAGAGGACCCAGGGGCCAAAATGAAAAACTGTTTTTT.